This T cell receptor (beta chain) was sequenced for a study of blood T cell repertoires in COVID-19. Turning to the study itself: Sites in the United States, Italy and Spain provided acute and convalescent COVID-19 samples. T cells, B-cell-depleted T cells, or PBMCs supplied cDNA or gDNA.

Trimming took off 6 bases at V and 4 bases at J, with 12 bases between the two ends. The CDR3 is 13 amino acids. From germline, CDR1 is MNHEY and CDR2 SVGAGI. This clone was recorded only once. In the original workflow: Amplification of reference gene primers provided the estimated nucleated cell counts. Produced via immunoSEQ multiplex PCR; TCRdb's table is partial and in-frame only. V and J calls plus clone size are reproduced from that table; the DNA served to infer D and trimming. The table records about 130,000 clones, about four fifths of them present only once. This receptor was identified in a woman aged 25 to 39 who had recovered from COVID-19. The chain links TRBV6-5 to TRBJ1-1; unclear D gene. The sequenced sample was peripheral blood. The CDR3: CASSYEVGTEAFF. CDR3 sequence (DNA): TGTGCCAGCAGCTACGAGGTCGGCACTGAAGCTTTCTTT.